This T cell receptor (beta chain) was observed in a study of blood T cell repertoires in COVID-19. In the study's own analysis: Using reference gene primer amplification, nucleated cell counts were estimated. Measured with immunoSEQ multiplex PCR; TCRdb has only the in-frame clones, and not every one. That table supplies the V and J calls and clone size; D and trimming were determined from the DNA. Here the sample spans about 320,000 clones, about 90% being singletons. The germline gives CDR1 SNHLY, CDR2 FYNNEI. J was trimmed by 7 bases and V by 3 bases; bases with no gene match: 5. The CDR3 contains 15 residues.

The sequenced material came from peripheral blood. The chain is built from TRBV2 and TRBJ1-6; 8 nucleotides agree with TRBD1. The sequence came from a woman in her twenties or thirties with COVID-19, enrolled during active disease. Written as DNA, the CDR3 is TGTGCCAGCAGTGATCAGGGGGCGCGCAATTCACCCCTCCACTTT. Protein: CASSDQGARNSPLHF.